The 28 T cell receptor beta chains below were found in one sample sequenced in a study of glioma-infiltrating T cells. TCR alpha and beta CDR3 regions were amplified from RNA using iRepertoire nested multiplex PCR. TCRdb reprocessed the multiplex PCR reads with MiXCR, giving one entry per CDR3 protein. Of over 100,000 distinct CDR3 sequences listed, about 25% are singletons. The sample consisted of glioma tissue, nonneoplastic brain tissue, or PBMCs (not recorded which). These receptors were taken from a human donor with low-grade glioma or glioblastoma, undergoing nonglioma brain surgery, or in good health (not recorded which).

Comments on this clonotype: One base away lies a much larger clone, so this may be a sequencing read error. The V gene is TRBV2, the J gene TRBJ2-7; no reliable D call. This CDR3 has 11 residues. Between the trimmed V and J ends, which lost 10 bases and 4 bases, there was a span of 11 bases. The germline V gene has CDR1 SNHLY and CDR2 FYNNEI. CDR3: CATVIIYEQYF. CDR3 DNA sequence: TGTGCCACCGTAATCATTTACGAGCAGTACTTC.

This clonotype has at least ten counts. The CDR3 nucleotides read TGTGCCAGCAAGGGGGACAGGTCTGGAAACACCATATATTTT. Encoded protein: CASKGDRSGNTIYF. V and J are TRBV11-2 and TRBJ1-3, with 8 bases fitting TRBD1. V lost 7 bases to trimming and J lost 1 base; unmatched junction nucleotides: 3. The CDR3 is 14 residues long. CDR1 is SGHAT, CDR2 FQNNGV, per germline. Supplemented by reference TRBV11-2 and TRBJ1-3, the full variable domain reads EAGVAQSPRYKIIEKRQSVAFWCNPISGHATLYWYQQILGQGPKLLIQFQNNGVVDDSQLPKDRFSAERLKGVDSTLKIQPAKLEDSAVYLCASKGDRSGNTIYFGEGSWLTVV.

At least ten counts were recorded for this clonotype. The chain uses TRBV4-2 and TRBJ1-1, with 8 bases that match TRBD1. Germline values: CDR1 LGHNA, CDR2 YNFKEQ. J was trimmed by 5 bases and V by 2 bases; bases with no gene match: 7. The length of the CDR3 is 15 residues. The CDR3 loop is CASSQPGQGGTEAFF. CDR3 coding DNA: TGTGCCAGCAGCCAACCTGGACAGGGAGGAACTGAAGCTTTCTTT.

The chain uses TRBV29-1 and TRBJ1-4; D unresolved. This CDR3 spans 13 amino acids. V gave up 7 bases and J gave up 7 bases, with 16 bases separating them. Germline-derived CDR1 and CDR2 are SQVTM and ANQGSEA. In nucleotides, the CDR3 is TGCAGCGCCCTGGAAAGCGGGAGTGAAAAACTGTTTTTT. Amino acids: CSALESGSEKLFF.

In this sample, this clonotype turned up many times. The chain links TRBV2 to TRBJ2-1; 8 positions agree with TRBD1. This CDR3 has 14 residues. V lost 4 bases, J lost 5 bases, and 4 bases stayed unmatched. The germline V gene encodes CDR1 SNHLY and CDR2 FYNNEI. The CDR3 DNA reads as TGTGCCAGCAGTGGAAGGACAGGGAACAATGAGCAGTTCTTC. It translates to CASSGRTGNNEQFF.

This clonotype was counted between two and nine times. The chain employs TRBV2 and TRBJ2-5; maybe TRBD2 (6 bases). Germline CDR1 and CDR2: SNHLY and FYNNEI. V dropped 6 bases and J dropped 2 bases, with 13 bases sitting between them. This CDR3 has 14 residues. In nucleotides, the CDR3 is TGTGCCAGCAGACGGACTACCAATCAAGAGACCCAGTACTTC. Residues: CASRRTTNQETQYF.

Points on this clonotype: The junction and the germline gene differ at one end; a read error may be behind it. V is TRBV19 and J is TRBJ2-3; no clear D. Per germline, CDR1 LNHDA and CDR2 SQIVND (reference sequence). This CDR3 is 13 amino acids long. The chain's CDR3 is CARSIPGTDTQYF. As DNA, the CDR3 is TGTGCCCGTAGTATTCCGGGCACGGATACGCAGTATTTT.

Notes on this clonotype: A read error is possible here, since a much larger clone lies one base away. The chain combines TRBV28 with TRBJ2-1; 8 positions agree with TRBD2. J gave up 4 bases and V 4 bases, and 6 bases lay outside the gene matches. Looked up from germline, CDR1 is MDHEN and CDR2 is SYDVKM. This CDR3 has 15 amino acids. The CDR3, as DNA: TGTGCCAGCAGTTCGGGGGGGGGGGTGTACAATGAGCAGTTCTTC. Encoded protein: CASSSGGGVYNEQFF.

This clonotype was seen ten or more times. The CDR3: CASSQAAGKAGYTF. In DNA form, the CDR3 reads TGTGCCAGCAGCCAAGCAGCAGGGAAGGCTGGCTACACCTTC. The rearrangement links TRBV3-1 to TRBJ1-2; D is possibly TRBD1 (5 bases). CDR3 length equals 14 residues. V dropped 1 base and J dropped 7 bases, with 13 bases sitting between them. Per germline, CDR1 LGHDT and CDR2 YNNKEL (reference sequence).

The chain recombines TRBV6-2 or TRBV6-3 with TRBJ2-7, with D perhaps matching TRBD2 (6 bases). The V gene lost 6 bases and the J gene lost 6 bases, with 18 bases spanning the gap. The CDR3 extends over 14 amino acids. Germline CDR1 is MNHEY and CDR2 is SVGEGT. The CDR3 DNA reads TGTGCCAGCAGAGGACCGGGACTGGGCCCCGAGCAGTACTTC. Protein: CASRGPGLGPEQYF.

This clonotype was observed many times. This rearrangement joins TRBV7-8 to TRBJ2-5, with D tentatively TRBD2 (6 bases). The CDR3 extends over 15 amino acids. CDR1 is SGHVS, CDR2 FQNEAQ, per germline. Trimming stripped 5 bases from V and 0 bases from J, with 13 bases between. Here the CDR3 DNA reads TGTGCCAGCAGCCACGACCTAGCGAACCAAGAGACCCAGTACTTC. The encoded protein is CASSHDLANQETQYF.

The chain is built from TRBV9 and TRBJ1-1; unclear D gene. The CDR3 contains 13 residues. Trimming stripped 3 bases from V and 1 base from J, with 7 bases between. Germline CDR1 and CDR2: SGDLS and YYNGEE. CDR3 nucleotide sequence: TGTGCCAGCAGCGGACACGCGAACACTGAAGCTTTCTTT. Translation: CASSGHANTEAFF.

In this sample, this clonotype turned up many times. V is TRBV20-1 and J is TRBJ2-7, with D perhaps matching TRBD1 (6 bases). CDR1 is DFQATT and CDR2 is SNEGSKA in the germline V gene (reference sequence). Trimming took off 6 bases at V and 2 bases at J, with 11 bases between the two ends. This CDR3 contains 12 residues. The CDR3 region has the DNA TGCAGTGCCCCCAGGGGAGCCTACGAGCAGTACTTC. It is translated as CSAPRGAYEQYF.

This clonotype was observed at least ten times. V is TRBV11-3 and J is TRBJ2-1; 7 nucleotides match TRBD1. Germline-derived CDR1 and CDR2 are SGHNT and YENEEA. Trimming took 4 bases from V and 8 from J; bases not matched to a gene: 2. The CDR3 runs 12 residues. The CDR3 sequence: CASSSDRYEQFF. In DNA, the CDR3 is TGTGCCAGCAGCTCGGACAGGTATGAGCAGTTCTTC.

At least ten counts were recorded for this clonotype. V is TRBV20-1 and J is TRBJ2-1; TRBD2 matches at 11 bases. With V trimmed by 6 bases and J by 6 bases, 7 bases remained unmatched. CDR1 is DFQATT, CDR2 SNEGSKA, per germline (reference sequence). This CDR3 has 14 residues. As DNA, the CDR3 is TGCAGTGCCCAGACTAGCGGGACCCCCAATGAGCAGTTCTTC. Its protein product is CSAQTSGTPNEQFF.

This clonotype was detected ten times or more. The V and J genes are TRBV15 and TRBJ1-1; 11 bases map to TRBD1. Unmatched junction bases numbered 12, after V lost 11 bases and J lost 4 bases. Looked up from germline, CDR1 is LNHNV and CDR2 is YYDKDF (reference sequence). The CDR3 runs to 15 residues. The CDR3 nucleotides are TGTGCCTCGGAGAGGGGGACAGGGGGGGGCACTGAAGCTTTCTTT. It is translated as CASERGTGGGTEAFF.

This clonotype was found many times. J is TRBJ2-1 and V is TRBV6-4; D remains unclear. V lost 3 bases, J lost 0 bases, and 9 bases lay in between. The germline gives CDR1 MRHNA, CDR2 SNTAGT. This CDR3 has 15 residues. CDR3 residues: CASSDTDSSYNEQFF. The DNA for the CDR3 is TGTGCCAGCAGTGATACCGATAGCTCCTACAATGAGCAGTTCTTC.

The rearrangement joins TRBV18 to TRBJ2-7, with D unresolved. V lost 3 bases and J 5 bases, leaving 11 bases between the germline ends. CDR1 and CDR2 (germline): KGHSH, LQKENI. This CDR3 comprises 13 residues. The CDR3 loop is CASSPLPENEQYF. CDR3 bases: TGTGCCAGCTCACCTCTACCGGAGAACGAGCAGTACTTC.

For this clonotype: The junction differs from germline at one of its ends, possibly a read error. The V and J genes are TRBV6-1 and TRBJ2-1; 10 bases line up with TRBD1. CDR1 is MNHNS, CDR2 SASEGT, per germline. This CDR3 is 15 amino acids long. As DNA, the CDR3 is TGTGCCAGCAGCTCGGACAGGGGGTTCGACAATGCGCAGTTATTC. It translates to CASSSDRGFDNAQLF.

This clonotype was detected many times. The V gene is TRBV28, the J gene TRBJ2-1; 7 bases match TRBD2. V gave up 2 bases and J gave up 9 bases; unmatched junction bases: 4. The CDR3 covers 13 residues. The V gene's germline CDR1 is MDHEN and CDR2 SYDVKM. CDR3 in amino acids: CASSLTTSFEQFF. The CDR3 nucleotides are TGTGCCAGCAGTTTAACGACTAGCTTTGAGCAGTTCTTC.

As for this clonotype: Just one base apart from a much larger clone, this may be a read error. The chain recombines TRBV18 with TRBJ2-1, with 7 bases identical to TRBD1. V was pared by 8 bases and J by 4 bases, with 2 bases of the junction left unmatched. The CDR3 covers 12 residues. Germline V lookup: CDR1 KGHSH, CDR2 LQKENI. As DNA, the CDR3 is TGTGCCAGCGGACAGGAGTACAATGAGCAGTTCTTC. This translates into CASGQEYNEQFF.

In its sample, this clonotype was seen many times. In nucleotides, the CDR3 is TGTGCCAGCTCACCGGCATCTTCATCCACTGAAGCTTTCTTT. Residues: CASSPASSSTEAFF. The chain combines TRBV18 with TRBJ1-1; no definite D call. The CDR3 sequence is 14 residues long. CDR1 and CDR2 from the germline V gene are KGHSH and LQKENI. V gave up 3 bases and J gave up 4 bases, with 12 bases separating them. Combining the CDR3 with reference TRBV18 and TRBJ1-1 gives the whole variable domain NAGVMQNPRHLVRRRGQEARLRCSPMKGHSHVYWYRQLPEEGLKFMVYLQKENIIDESGMPKERFSAEFPKEGPSILRIQQVVRGDSAAYFCASSPASSSTEAFFGQGTRLTVV.

About this clonotype itself: A much larger clonotype is one base distant, so this may be a read error. The V and J genes are TRBV4-2 and TRBJ2-5; possible D gene TRBD2, 6 bases. From germline, CDR1 is LGHNA and CDR2 YNFKEQ. This CDR3 has 14 residues. CDR3 sequence: CASRQGVSGETQYF. CDR3 bases: TGTGCCAGCAGACAAGGAGTTAGCGGAGAGACCCAGTACTTC.

This clonotype was observed many times. The chain uses TRBV2 and TRBJ1-1, with 7 bases identical to TRBD1. Germline V gene data show CDR1 as SNHLY and CDR2 as FYNNEI. CDR3 length: 13 residues. V shed 8 bases, J shed 5 bases, and the junction held 8 bases outside the gene matches. The CDR3 DNA is TGTGCCAGCTGCGGGGACAGTTGGACTGAAGCTTTCTTT. It codes for CASCGDSWTEAFF.

This clonotype appeared many times. This chain links TRBV20-1 with TRBJ2-3, with unresolved D. CDR1 is DFQATT, CDR2 SNEGSKA, per germline (reference sequence). The CDR3 covers 13 residues. Trimming cost V 1 base and J 2 bases, with 7 bases left between them. DNA for the CDR3: TGCAGTGCTAGAGTAGGGAACACAGATACGCAGTATTTT. Amino acids: CSARVGNTDTQYF.

Details on this clonotype: One junction end does not reproduce the germline sequence, and a read error may be involved. CDR3 DNA sequence: TGCAGTGCTAGGGGACAGGGGAACGCTGAAGCTTCCTTT. Translating gives CSARGQGNAEASF. V usage is TRBV20-1 and J usage is TRBJ1-1, with 10 bases that match TRBD1. The CDR3 runs 13 residues. The germline CDR1 and CDR2 sequences are DFQATT and SNEGSKA (reference sequence).

This clonotype was seen a few times. The chain is built from TRBV11-2 and TRBJ1-3, with no clear D. The germline gives CDR1 SGHAT, CDR2 FQNNGV. Trimming removed 1 base from V and 7 bases from J, with 5 bases in between. CDR3 length: 12 amino acids. The CDR3 nucleotides read TGTGCCAGCAGCTTAGTAATGAACACCATATATTTT. Its translation is CASSLVMNTIYF.

A word on this clonotype: A much bigger clone sits one base away, suggesting this may be a read error. J is TRBJ2-1 and V is TRBV28, with 15 bases identical to TRBD2. The CDR3 runs to 13 residues. Looked up from germline, CDR1 is MDHEN and CDR2 is SYDVKM. The CDR3 reads CAAGTSGRRERFF. The CDR3 DNA sequence: TGTGCCGCTGGGACTAGCGGGAGGCGTGAGCGGTTCTTC.